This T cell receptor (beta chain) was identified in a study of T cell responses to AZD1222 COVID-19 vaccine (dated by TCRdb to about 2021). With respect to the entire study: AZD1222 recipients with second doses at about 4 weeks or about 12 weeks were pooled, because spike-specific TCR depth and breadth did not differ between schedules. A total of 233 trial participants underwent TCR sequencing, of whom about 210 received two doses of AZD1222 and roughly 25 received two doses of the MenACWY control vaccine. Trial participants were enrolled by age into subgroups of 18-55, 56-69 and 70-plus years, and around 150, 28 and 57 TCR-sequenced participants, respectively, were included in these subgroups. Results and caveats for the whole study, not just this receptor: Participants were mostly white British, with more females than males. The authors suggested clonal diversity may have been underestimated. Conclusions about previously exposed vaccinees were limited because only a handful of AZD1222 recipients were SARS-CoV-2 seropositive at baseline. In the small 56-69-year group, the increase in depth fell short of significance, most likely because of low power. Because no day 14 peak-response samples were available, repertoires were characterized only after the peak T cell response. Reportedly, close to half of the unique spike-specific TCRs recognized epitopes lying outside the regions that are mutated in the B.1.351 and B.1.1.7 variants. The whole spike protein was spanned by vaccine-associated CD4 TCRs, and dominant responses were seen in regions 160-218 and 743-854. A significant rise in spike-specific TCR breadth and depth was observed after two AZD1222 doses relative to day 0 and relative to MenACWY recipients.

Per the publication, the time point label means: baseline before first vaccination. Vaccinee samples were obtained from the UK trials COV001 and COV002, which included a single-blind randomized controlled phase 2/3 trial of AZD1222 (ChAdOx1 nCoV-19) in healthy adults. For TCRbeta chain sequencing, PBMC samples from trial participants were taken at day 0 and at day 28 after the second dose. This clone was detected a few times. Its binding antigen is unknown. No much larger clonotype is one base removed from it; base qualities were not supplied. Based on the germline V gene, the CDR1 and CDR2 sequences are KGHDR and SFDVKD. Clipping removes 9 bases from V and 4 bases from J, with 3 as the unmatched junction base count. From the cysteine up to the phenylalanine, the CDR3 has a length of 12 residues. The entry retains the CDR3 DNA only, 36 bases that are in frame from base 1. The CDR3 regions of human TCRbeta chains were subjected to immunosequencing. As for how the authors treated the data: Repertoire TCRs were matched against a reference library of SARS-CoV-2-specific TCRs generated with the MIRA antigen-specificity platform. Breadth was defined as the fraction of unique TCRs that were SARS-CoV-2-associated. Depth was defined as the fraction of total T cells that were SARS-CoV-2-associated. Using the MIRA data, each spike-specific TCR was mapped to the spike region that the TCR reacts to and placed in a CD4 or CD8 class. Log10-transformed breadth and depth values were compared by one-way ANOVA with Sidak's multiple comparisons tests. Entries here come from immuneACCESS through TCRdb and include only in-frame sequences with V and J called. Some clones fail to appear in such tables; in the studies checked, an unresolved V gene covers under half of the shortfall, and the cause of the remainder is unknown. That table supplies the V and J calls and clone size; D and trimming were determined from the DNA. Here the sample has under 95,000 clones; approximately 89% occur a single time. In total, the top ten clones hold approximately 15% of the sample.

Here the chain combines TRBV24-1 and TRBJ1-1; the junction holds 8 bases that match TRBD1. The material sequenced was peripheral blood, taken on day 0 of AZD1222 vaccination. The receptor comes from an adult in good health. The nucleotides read TGTGCCACCGCGACAGGGGCCACTGAAGCTTTCTTT. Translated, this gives CATATGATEAFF.